The clone carrying this TCR beta chain has just a few counts. Its cognate antigen is unknown. Populations isolated by sorting all had purity greater than 95%. This sample is part of a study of beta chain features in type 1 diabetes. Study results and limitations: People with Type 1 diabetes carried modestly yet significantly shorter TCRB CDR3s in all four CD4+ subsets.

All of the isolated RNA was reverse transcribed, so expressed TCRB transcripts were sequenced. Repertoires were generated with immunoSEQ multiplex PCR, while TCRdb's copy carries only in-frame clones and drops some. The sample includes about 240,000 clones, approximately 15% of them seen just once. V lost 2 bases and J 0 bases, leaving 6 bases between the germline ends. CDR1 and CDR2 from the germline V gene are SGDLS and YYNGEE. The CDR3 totals 14 residues. This TCR was recovered from a man aged 25 to 40 with type 1 diabetes. The chain recombines TRBV9 with TRBJ2-1, with D possibly matching TRBD2 (6 bases). Material for sequencing was naive CD4+ T cells from blood. The CDR3 nucleotides read TGTGCCAGCAGCGTCGGGAGCTCCTACAATGAGCAGTTCTTC. Translating gives CASSVGSSYNEQFF.